This T cell receptor beta chain was observed in a study of blood T cell repertoires in COVID-19. Study overall: The cDNA or gDNA used as material had been derived from T cells, B-cell-depleted T cells, or PBMCs.

Trimming removed 1 base from V and 6 bases from J; junction bases left unmatched: 3. The CDR3 has 13 amino acids. Germline assignment: CDR1 SGHAT and CDR2 FQNNGV. Ages ranged from about 18 to 89 years, with residence in about two dozen US areas. The study assigned cohorts using participant-reported clinical history. Recovered participants had two consecutive negative NP/OP PCR tests, healthcare professional clearance, or symptom resolution. Sequencing was performed with immunoSEQ multiplex PCR; in TCRdb, only in-frame clones are kept and a portion is missing. The sample contains about 310,000 clones, approximately 85% of which appear only once.

This TCR came from a man aged 25-45 years who had recovered from COVID-19. The chain has TRBV11-2 and TRBJ2-7; TRBD2 matches at 7 bases. Sequenced input: PBMCs or T cells enriched from blood (not recorded which). DNA of the CDR3: TGTGCCAGCAGCTTAGTGTCGGGGGGCGAGCAGTACTTC. As protein: CASSLVSGGEQYF.